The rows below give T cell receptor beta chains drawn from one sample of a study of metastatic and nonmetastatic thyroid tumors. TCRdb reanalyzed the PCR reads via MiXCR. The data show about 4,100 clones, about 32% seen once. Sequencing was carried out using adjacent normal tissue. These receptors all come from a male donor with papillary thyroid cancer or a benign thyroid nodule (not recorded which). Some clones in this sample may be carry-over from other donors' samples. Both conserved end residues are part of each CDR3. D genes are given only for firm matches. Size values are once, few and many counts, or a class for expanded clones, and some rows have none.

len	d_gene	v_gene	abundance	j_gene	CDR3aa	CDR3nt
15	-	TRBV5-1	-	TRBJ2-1	CASSLGDSYYNEQFF	TGCGCCAGCAGCTTGGGGGACTCCTACTACAATGAGCAGTTCTTC
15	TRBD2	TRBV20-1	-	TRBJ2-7	CSAPGGRGPSYEQYF	TGCAGTGCACCGGGCGGGAGAGGGCCCTCCTACGAGCAGTACTTC
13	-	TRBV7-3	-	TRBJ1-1	CASSVSMNTEAFF	TGTGCCAGCAGCGTAAGTATGAACACTGAAGCTTTCTTT
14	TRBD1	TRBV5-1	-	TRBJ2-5	CASSSGQQEETQYF	TGCGCCAGCAGTTCGGGACAGCAAGAAGAGACCCAGTACTTC
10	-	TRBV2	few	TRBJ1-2	CASREDGYTF	TGTGCCAGCAGGGAAGATGGCTACACCTTC
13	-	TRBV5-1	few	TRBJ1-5	CASSLSGDQPQHF	TGCGCCAGCAGCTTGTCGGGAGACCAGCCCCAGCATTTT
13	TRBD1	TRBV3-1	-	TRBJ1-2	CASSQVGGSGYTF	TGTGCCAGCAGTCAAGTAGGGGGCAGTGGCTACACCTTC
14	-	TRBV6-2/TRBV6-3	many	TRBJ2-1	CASSASSSYNEQFF	TGTGCCAGCAGTGCTAGCAGCTCCTACAATGAGCAGTTCTTC
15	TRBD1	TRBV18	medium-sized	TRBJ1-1	CASSSPTGMNTEAFF	TGTGCCAGCTCATCCCCGACAGGGATGAACACTGAAGCTTTCTTT
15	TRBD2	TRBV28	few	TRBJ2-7	CASSLWVAGGYEQYF	TGTGCCAGCAGTTTATGGGTAGCGGGGGGTTACGAGCAGTACTTC
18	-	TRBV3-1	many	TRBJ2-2	CASSHRQAGALNTGELFF	TGTGCCAGCAGCCATAGACAGGCCGGGGCCCTCAACACCGGGGAGCTGTTTTTT
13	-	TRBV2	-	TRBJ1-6	CASSGQGGSPLHF	TGTGCCAGCAGTGGGCAGGGCGGGTCACCCCTCCACTTT
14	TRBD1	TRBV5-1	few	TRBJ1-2	CASSSGQGLGGYTF	TGCGCCAGCAGCTCGGGACAGGGTTTAGGTGGCTACACCTTC
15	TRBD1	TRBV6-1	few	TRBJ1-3	CASSLRGGNGNTIYF	TGTGCCAGCAGCCTTCGAGGGGGCAATGGAAACACCATATATTTT
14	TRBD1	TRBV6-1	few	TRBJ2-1	CASSETDRVHEQFF	TGTGCCAGCAGTGAAACCGACAGGGTCCATGAGCAGTTCTTC
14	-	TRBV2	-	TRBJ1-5	CASIEVQSNKPQHF	TGTGCCAGCATTGAAGTCCAAAGCAATAAGCCCCAGCATTTT
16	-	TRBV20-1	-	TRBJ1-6	CSARVARGRMDSPLHF	TGCAGTGCTAGAGTGGCCCGGGGCAGGATGGATTCACCCCTCCACTTT
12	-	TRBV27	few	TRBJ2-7	CASSLIRGEQYF	TGTGCCAGCAGTTTGATAAGAGGCGAGCAGTACTTC
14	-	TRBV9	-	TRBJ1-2	CASSAGPSGYGYTF	TGTGCCAGCAGCGCTGGACCCTCTGGCTATGGCTACACCTTC
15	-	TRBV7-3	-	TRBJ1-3	CASSLSGGFGNTIYF	TGTGCCAGCAGCTTATCAGGAGGGTTCGGAAACACCATATATTTT
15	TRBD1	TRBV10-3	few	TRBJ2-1	CAISEKGQERNEQFF	TGTGCCATCAGTGAGAAAGGACAGGAGCGGAATGAGCAGTTCTTC
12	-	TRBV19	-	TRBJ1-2	CASSGGVYGYTF	TGTGCCAGTAGTGGCGGGGTGTATGGCTACACCTTC
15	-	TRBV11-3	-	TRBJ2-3	CASSFQGEAPDTQYF	TGTGCCAGCAGTTTTCAAGGGGAGGCCCCAGATACGCAGTATTTT
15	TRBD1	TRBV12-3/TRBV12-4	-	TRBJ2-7	CASSSRTGGRDEQYF	TGTGCCAGCAGTTCGCGGACAGGGGGCAGGGACGAGCAGTACTTC
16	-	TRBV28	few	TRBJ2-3	CASSLRAVSSTDTQYF	TGTGCCAGCAGTTTAAGGGCAGTTTCTAGCACAGATACGCAGTATTTT
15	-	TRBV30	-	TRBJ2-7	CACRTGQLYSYEQYF	TGTGCCTGTAGAACCGGACAGCTTTACTCCTACGAGCAGTACTTC
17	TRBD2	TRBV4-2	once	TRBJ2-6	CASSRSGAGSGANVLTF	TGTGCCAGCAGCCGTAGCGGGGCCGGCTCTGGGGCCAACGTCCTGACTTTC
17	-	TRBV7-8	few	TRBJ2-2	CASSLEARSLRTGELFF	TGTGCCAGCAGCTTAGAAGCCCGTTCTTTGAGGACCGGGGAGCTGTTTTTT
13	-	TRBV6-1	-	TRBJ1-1	CASSLGGGREAFF	TGTGCCAGCAGCCTGGGTGGGGGGCGTGAAGCTTTCTTT
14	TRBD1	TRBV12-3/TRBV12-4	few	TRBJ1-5	CASTYSTGNQPQHF	TGTGCCAGCACCTACTCGACAGGGAATCAGCCCCAGCATTTT
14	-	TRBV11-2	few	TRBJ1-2	CASSLDGVNYGYTF	TGTGCCAGCAGCTTAGACGGGGTTAACTATGGCTACACCTTC
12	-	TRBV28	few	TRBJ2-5	CASSWNPETQYF	TGTGCCAGCAGTTGGAACCCAGAGACCCAGTACTTC
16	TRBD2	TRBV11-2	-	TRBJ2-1	CASSLVGTSSYNEQFF	TGTGCCAGCAGCTTGGTTGGGACTAGCTCCTACAATGAGCAGTTCTTC
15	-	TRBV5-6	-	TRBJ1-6	CASSFYREHNSPLHF	TGTGCCAGCAGCTTTTACAGGGAACATAATTCACCCCTCCACTTT
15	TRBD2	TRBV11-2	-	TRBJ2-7	CASSPSAGGPVEQHF	TGTGCCAGCAGCCCCTCAGCGGGAGGGCCGGTCGAGCAGCACTTC
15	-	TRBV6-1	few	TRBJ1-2	CASSEASQGRYGYTF	TGTGCCAGCAGTGAAGCATCACAAGGACGCTATGGCTACACCTTC
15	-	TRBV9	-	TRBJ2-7	CASSECTGPYYEKYF	TGTGCCAGCAGCGAATGCACAGGGCCTTACTACGAGAAGTACTTC
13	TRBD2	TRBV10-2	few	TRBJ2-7	CASSESGGGEQYF	TGCGCCAGCAGTGAGTCTGGCGGGGGCGAGCAGTACTTC
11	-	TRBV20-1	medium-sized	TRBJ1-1	CSARDVGEAFF	TGCAGTGCTAGAGATGTGGGTGAAGCTTTCTTT
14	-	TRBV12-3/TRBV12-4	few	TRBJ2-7	CASSLDQLSYEQYF	TGTGCCAGCAGTTTAGATCAGCTCTCCTACGAGCAGTACTTC
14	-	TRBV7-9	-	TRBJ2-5	CASSKSSDPETQYF	TGTGCCAGTAGTAAATCTAGCGACCCTGAGACCCAGTACTTC
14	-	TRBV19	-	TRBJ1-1	CASSTYTGGTEAFF	TGTGCCAGTAGCACTTATACGGGGGGCACTGAAGCTTTCTTT